The 16 T cell receptor beta chains below were found in one sample sequenced in a study of PD-1 blockade in classical Hodgkin lymphoma. Some clones are missing from TCRdb's copy, which holds only in-frame ones; the method was immunoSEQ multiplex PCR. Among approximately 100,000 clones listed, just under 95% were seen once. Each patient experienced a relapse that followed autologous stem cell transplantation, and brentuximab vedotin exposure varied. The sample was peripheral blood mononuclear cells (PBMCs), taken at baseline. These receptors were taken from a human donor with classical Hodgkin lymphoma.

The V and J genes are TRBV10-3 and TRBJ1-1; a weak D match, TRBD1 (5 bases). Trimming cost V 8 bases and J 3 bases, with 13 bases left between them. Germline values: CDR1 ENHRY, CDR2 SYGVKD. The CDR3 contains 13 residues. The DNA for the CDR3 is TGTGCCATCGGGCAGGGTGGGCACACTGAAGCTTTCTTT. Translated: CAIGQGGHTEAFF.

CDR3 coding DNA: TGCGCCAGCAGCTTGGTTTCAATAGTGTCCTACGAGCAGTACTTC. As protein: CASSLVSIVSYEQYF. The chain combines TRBV5-1 with TRBJ2-7, with D unresolved. V shed 0 bases and J shed 1 base, with 11 bases lying between them. The CDR3 has 15 amino acids. From germline, CDR1 is SGHRS and CDR2 YFSETQ. The full variable domain, its missing parts supplied by reference TRBV5-1 and TRBJ2-7, is KAGVTQTPRYLIKTRGQQVTLSCSPISGHRSVSWYQQTPGQGLQFLFEYFSETQRNKGNFPGRFSGRQFSNSRSEMNVSTLELGDSALYLCASSLVSIVSYEQYFGPGTRLTVT.

This chain connects TRBV5-1 to TRBJ1-2; D is undetermined. CDR3 size: 15 residues. From germline, CDR1 is SGHRS and CDR2 YFSETQ. V lost 0 bases, J lost 2 bases, and 11 bases lay in between. The CDR3 coding sequence is TGCGCCAGCAGCTTGGTTCCGGACGGAAACTATGGCTACACCTTC. Translating gives CASSLVPDGNYGYTF.

The J gene is TRBJ2-1, the V gene TRBV4-1; D is perhaps TRBD1 (5 bases). Germline CDR1 is MGHRA and CDR2 is YSYEKL. V was shortened by 6 bases and J by 0 bases, with 21 bases between the two germline ends. This CDR3 spans 18 amino acids. Here the CDR3 reads CASRIGAQGPSSYNEQFF. CDR3 in DNA: TGCGCCAGCAGAATTGGGGCACAAGGACCGAGCTCCTACAATGAGCAGTTCTTC.

The gene calls are TRBV27 and TRBJ1-1; TRBD1 might be the D (5 bases). Germline V gives CDR1 MNHEY, CDR2 SMNVEV (reference sequence). The V end lost 5 bases, the J end lost 1 base, and 14 bases lay between the germline ends. CDR3 length equals 15 residues. The CDR3 coding sequence is TGTGCCAGCAGTCCGCCCGGGGCACCGAACACTGAAGCTTTCTTT. Its protein product is CASSPPGAPNTEAFF.

This clone was observed once. The V and J genes are TRBV27 and TRBJ1-2, with D possibly being TRBD1 (6 bases). CDR3 length: 13 amino acids. Per the germline V gene, CDR1 is MNHEY and CDR2 is SMNVEV (reference sequence). V was clipped by 6 bases and J by 2 bases, with 10 bases between them. The CDR3 spells CASSPGQNYGYTF. The DNA for the CDR3 is TGTGCCAGCAGCCCAGGACAGAACTATGGCTACACCTTC.

To note about this clone: The junction departs from germline at one end; a sequencing error may be responsible. The chain combines TRBV6-5 with TRBJ2-7; perhaps TRBD2 as D (5 bases). The CDR3 sequence is 13 residues long. Germline CDR1 is MNHEY and CDR2 is SVGAGI. The CDR3, as DNA: TGTGCCAGCAGTTACTCACTCAGCGGCGAGCGGTACTTC. This sequence encodes CASSYSLSGERYF.

This clone was seen a handful of times. The chain carries TRBV11-2 and TRBJ2-7; 8 positions agree with TRBD2. The V gene end was trimmed by 1 base and the J gene end by 0 bases; junction bases not matched to a gene: 2. Germline V lookup: CDR1 SGHAT, CDR2 FQNNGV. The CDR3 spans 15 residues. The DNA for the CDR3 is TGTGCCAGCAGCTTAGCCAGCGGGGGCTCCTACGAGCAGTACTTC. It yields the protein CASSLASGGSYEQYF.

The chain is built from TRBV2 and TRBJ1-2, with 7 bases identical to TRBD1. Trimming took 9 bases from V and 5 from J; bases not matched to a gene: 9. There are 13 residues in the CDR3. Germline CDR1 is SNHLY and CDR2 is FYNNEI. In DNA form, the CDR3 reads TGTGCCAGTACCCCGGGACAGCGATATGGCTACACCTTC. Its protein is CASTPGQRYGYTF.

This chain connects TRBV6-4 to TRBJ2-2, with 9 bases aligning to TRBD2. With 4 bases clipped from V and 7 bases from J, the junction kept 10 bases outside the gene matches. CDR1 and CDR2 from the germline V gene are MRHNA and SNTAGT. The CDR3 length is 16 residues. DNA of the CDR3: TGTGCCAGCAGTGTAAGCTCTAGCGGGATTGGCGGGGAGCTGTTTTTT. This gives the protein CASSVSSSGIGGELFF.

The rearrangement links TRBV28 to TRBJ2-7; 14 nucleotides agree with TRBD2. Germline V gene data show CDR1 as MDHEN and CDR2 as SYDVKM. This CDR3 is built from 18 residues. V shed 5 bases, J shed 4 bases, and the junction held 13 bases outside the gene matches. The CDR3 DNA is TGTGCCAGCAGTGGGGGACTAGCGGGAGAGAATTTCGCTTACGAGCAGTACTTC. Translated, it gives CASSGGLAGENFAYEQYF.

This chain joins TRBV28 and TRBJ2-7, with 10 positions matching TRBD2. The trim removed 7 bases at V and 4 bases at J, leaving 7 bases unmatched. The germline gives CDR1 MDHEN, CDR2 SYDVKM. The CDR3 runs 14 residues. The CDR3 bases are TGTGCCAGCACCCGCTCTAGCGGGAGATACGAGCAGTACTTC. It yields the protein CASTRSSGRYEQYF.

This chain links TRBV5-1 with TRBJ2-1, with D possibly matching TRBD1 (5 bases). From germline, CDR1 is SGHRS and CDR2 YFSETQ. The V gene lost 0 bases and the J gene lost 8 bases, with 9 bases spanning the gap. The CDR3 runs to 13 residues. In DNA, the CDR3 is TGCGCCAGCAGCTTGGCACAGGATTATGAGCAGTTCTTC. Protein sequence: CASSLAQDYEQFF.

The chain combines TRBV28 with TRBJ2-3; D might be TRBD2 (7 bases). V lost 6 bases and J lost 2, with 18 bases in between. Germline CDR1 and CDR2: MDHEN and SYDVKM. This CDR3 has 16 residues. CDR3 sequence: CASRGGWGRATDTQYF. CDR3 bases: TGTGCCAGCAGAGGGGGGTGGGGGAGGGCCACAGATACGCAGTATTTT. Full variable domain (rest looked up from reference TRBV28 and TRBJ2-3): DVKVTQSSRYLVKRTGEKVFLECVQDMDHENMFWYRQDPGLGLRLIYFSYDVKMKEKGDIPEGYSVSREKKERFSLILESASTNQTSMYLCASRGGWGRATDTQYFGPGTRLTVL.

The gene calls are TRBV5-4 and TRBJ1-5; D remains unclear. V lost 1 base and J lost 9, with 11 bases in between. Germline CDR1 and CDR2: SGHNT and YYREEE (reference sequence). The CDR3 runs 13 residues. The chain's CDR3 is CASSLNPPGPQHF. In nucleotides, the CDR3 is TGTGCCAGCAGCTTGAACCCCCCCGGGCCCCAGCATTTT.

V and J are TRBV2 and TRBJ2-7; TRBD1 matches 8 bases. CDR3 length equals 11 residues. Losses at the gene ends were 6 bases for V and 6 bases for J; bases not matched to a gene: 1. CDR1 is SNHLY and CDR2 is FYNNEI in the germline V gene. CDR3: CASSTGGEQYF. The CDR3 DNA sequence: TGTGCCAGCAGCACAGGGGGCGAGCAGTACTTC.